This T cell receptor (beta chain) came from a study of blood T cells in healthy people across ages. A sample-barcoded 5' primer and a J-beta primer mix were used in a second PCR of about 7 to 11 cycles. TCRdb called the 5' RACE reads again in MiXCR, with one record for every CDR3 protein. This sample has approximately 800,000 distinct CDR3 sequences, with about three fifths found just once. The CDR3 sequence is 14 residues long. Germline CDR1 and CDR2: SGHTA and FQGNSA. V was pared by 1 base and J by 6 bases, with 10 bases between. Isolation yielded PBMCs, at least 6.5 million per sample, in every case.

This TCR derives from a young man in good health. Sequences were obtained from blood. The V gene is TRBV7-2, the J gene TRBJ2-1; D is perhaps TRBD2 (5 bases). The CDR3 DNA reads as TGTGCCAGCAGCTTAGATAGGGCGGGCAATGAGCAGTTCTTC. This encodes CASSLDRAGNEQFF.